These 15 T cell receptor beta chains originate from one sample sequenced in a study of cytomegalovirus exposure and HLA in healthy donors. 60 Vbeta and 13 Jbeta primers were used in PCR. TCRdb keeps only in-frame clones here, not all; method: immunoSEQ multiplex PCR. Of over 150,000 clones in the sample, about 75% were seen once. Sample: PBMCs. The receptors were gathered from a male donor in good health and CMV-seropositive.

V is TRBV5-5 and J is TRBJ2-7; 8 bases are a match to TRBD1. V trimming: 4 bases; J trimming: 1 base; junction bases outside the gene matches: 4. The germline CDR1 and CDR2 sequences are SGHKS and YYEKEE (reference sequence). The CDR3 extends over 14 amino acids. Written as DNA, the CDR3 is TGTGCCAGCAGCAGGACAGGGTTATCCTACGAGCAGTACTTC. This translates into CASSRTGLSYEQYF.

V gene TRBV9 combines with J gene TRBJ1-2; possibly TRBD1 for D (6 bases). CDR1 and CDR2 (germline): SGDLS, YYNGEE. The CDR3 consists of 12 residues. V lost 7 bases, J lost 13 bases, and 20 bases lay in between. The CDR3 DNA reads TGTGCCAGCTCCTTGCGGGGGCGTCAAGTCACCTTC. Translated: CASSLRGRQVTF.

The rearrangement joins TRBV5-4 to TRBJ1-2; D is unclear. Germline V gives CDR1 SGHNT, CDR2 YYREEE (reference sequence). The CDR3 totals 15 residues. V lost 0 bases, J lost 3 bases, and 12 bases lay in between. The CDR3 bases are TGTGCCAGCAGCTTGGTGACGGGGAGCTACTATGGCTACACCTTC. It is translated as CASSLVTGSYYGYTF.

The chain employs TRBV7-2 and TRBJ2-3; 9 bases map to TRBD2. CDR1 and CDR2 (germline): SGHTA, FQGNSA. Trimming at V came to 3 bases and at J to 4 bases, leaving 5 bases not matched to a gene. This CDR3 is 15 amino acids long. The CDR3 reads CASSFLAGVPDTQYF. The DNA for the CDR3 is TGTGCCAGCAGCTTCTTAGCGGGGGTCCCAGATACGCAGTATTTT.

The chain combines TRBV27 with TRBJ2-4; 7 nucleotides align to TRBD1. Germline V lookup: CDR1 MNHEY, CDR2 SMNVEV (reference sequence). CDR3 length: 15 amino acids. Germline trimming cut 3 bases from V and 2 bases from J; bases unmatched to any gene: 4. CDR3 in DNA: TGTGCCAGCAGTTTCATGGACAGGTCCAAAAACATTCAGTACTTC. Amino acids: CASSFMDRSKNIQYF.

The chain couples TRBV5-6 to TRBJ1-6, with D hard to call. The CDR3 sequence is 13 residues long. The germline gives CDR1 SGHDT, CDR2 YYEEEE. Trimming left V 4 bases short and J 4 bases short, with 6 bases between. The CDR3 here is CASSRDYNSPLHF. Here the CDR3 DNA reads TGTGCCAGCAGCCGGGATTATAATTCACCCCTCCACTTT. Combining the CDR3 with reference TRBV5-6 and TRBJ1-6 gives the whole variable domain DAGVTQSPTHLIKTRGQQVTLRCSPKSGHDTVSWYQQALGQGPQFIFQYYEEEERQRGNFPDRFSGHQFPNYSSELNVNALLLGDSALYLCASSRDYNSPLHFGNGTRLTVT.

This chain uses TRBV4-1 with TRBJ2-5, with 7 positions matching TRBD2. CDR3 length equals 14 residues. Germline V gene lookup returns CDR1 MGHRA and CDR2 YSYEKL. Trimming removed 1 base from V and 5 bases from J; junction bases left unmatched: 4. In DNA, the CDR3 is TGCGCCAGCAGCCAAGCTAGGGAGGGGGAGACCCAGTACTTC. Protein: CASSQAREGETQYF.

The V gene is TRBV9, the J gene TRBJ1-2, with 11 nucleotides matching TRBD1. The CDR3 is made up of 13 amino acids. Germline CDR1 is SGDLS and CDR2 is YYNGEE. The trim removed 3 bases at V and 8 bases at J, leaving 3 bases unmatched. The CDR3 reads CASSGDRGGGYTF. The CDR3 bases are TGTGCCAGCAGCGGGGACAGGGGGGGAGGCTACACCTTC.

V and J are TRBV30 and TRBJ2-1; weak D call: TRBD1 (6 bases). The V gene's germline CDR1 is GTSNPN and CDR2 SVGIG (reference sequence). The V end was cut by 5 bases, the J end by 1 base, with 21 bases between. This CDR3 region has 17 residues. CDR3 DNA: TGTGCCTGGGGGAAACATAGACAGGCGCCTTCCTACAATGAGCAGTTCTTC. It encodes CAWGKHRQAPSYNEQFF.

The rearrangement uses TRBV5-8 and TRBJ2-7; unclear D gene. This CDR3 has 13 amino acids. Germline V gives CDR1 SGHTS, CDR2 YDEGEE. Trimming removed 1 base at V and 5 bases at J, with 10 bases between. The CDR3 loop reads CASSLIALDEQYF. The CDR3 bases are TGTGCCAGCAGCTTGATAGCCCTGGACGAGCAGTACTTC.

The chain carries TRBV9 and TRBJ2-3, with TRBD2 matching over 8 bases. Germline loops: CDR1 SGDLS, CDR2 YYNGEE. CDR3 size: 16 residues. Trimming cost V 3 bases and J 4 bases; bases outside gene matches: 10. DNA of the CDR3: TGTGCCAGCAGCGCCACTCGCGCCGGGGGGGCAGATACGCAGTATTTT. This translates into CASSATRAGGADTQYF.

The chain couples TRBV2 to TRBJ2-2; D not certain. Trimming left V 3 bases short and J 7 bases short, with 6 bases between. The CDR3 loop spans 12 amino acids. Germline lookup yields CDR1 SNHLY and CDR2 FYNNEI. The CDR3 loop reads CASSDAYGELFF. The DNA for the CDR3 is TGTGCCAGCAGTGATGCGTACGGGGAGCTGTTTTTT.

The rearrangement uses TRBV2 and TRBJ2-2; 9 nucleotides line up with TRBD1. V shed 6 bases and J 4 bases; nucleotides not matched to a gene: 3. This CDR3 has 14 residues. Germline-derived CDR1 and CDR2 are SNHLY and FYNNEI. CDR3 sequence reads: CASRGQGLTGELFF. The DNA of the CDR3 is TGTGCCAGCAGAGGACAGGGGCTCACCGGGGAGCTGTTTTTT.

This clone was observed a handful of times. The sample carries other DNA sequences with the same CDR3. The CDR3 DNA sequence: TGTGCCAGCAGTCTTCAGGGAAACACTGAAGCTTTCTTT. This sequence encodes CASSLQGNTEAFF. The chain carries TRBV6-5 and TRBJ1-1, with D perhaps matching TRBD1 (5 bases). CDR3 length: 13 amino acids. The germline V and J ends were trimmed by 5 bases and 2 bases, with 9 bases remaining between them. Germline V gene lookup returns CDR1 MNHEY and CDR2 SVGAGI.

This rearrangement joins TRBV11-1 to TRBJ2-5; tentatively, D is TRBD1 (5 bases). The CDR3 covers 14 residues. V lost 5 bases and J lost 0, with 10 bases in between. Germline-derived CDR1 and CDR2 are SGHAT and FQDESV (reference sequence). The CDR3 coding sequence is TGTGCCAGCAGCCAGACAGTGTACCAAGAGACCCAGTACTTC. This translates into CASSQTVYQETQYF. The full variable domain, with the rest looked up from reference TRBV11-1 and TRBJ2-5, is EAEVAQSPRYKITEKSQAVAFWCDPISGHATLYWYRQILGQGPELLVQFQDESVVDDSQLPKDRFSAERLKGVDSTLKIQPAELGDSAMYLCASSQTVYQETQYFGPGTRLLVL.